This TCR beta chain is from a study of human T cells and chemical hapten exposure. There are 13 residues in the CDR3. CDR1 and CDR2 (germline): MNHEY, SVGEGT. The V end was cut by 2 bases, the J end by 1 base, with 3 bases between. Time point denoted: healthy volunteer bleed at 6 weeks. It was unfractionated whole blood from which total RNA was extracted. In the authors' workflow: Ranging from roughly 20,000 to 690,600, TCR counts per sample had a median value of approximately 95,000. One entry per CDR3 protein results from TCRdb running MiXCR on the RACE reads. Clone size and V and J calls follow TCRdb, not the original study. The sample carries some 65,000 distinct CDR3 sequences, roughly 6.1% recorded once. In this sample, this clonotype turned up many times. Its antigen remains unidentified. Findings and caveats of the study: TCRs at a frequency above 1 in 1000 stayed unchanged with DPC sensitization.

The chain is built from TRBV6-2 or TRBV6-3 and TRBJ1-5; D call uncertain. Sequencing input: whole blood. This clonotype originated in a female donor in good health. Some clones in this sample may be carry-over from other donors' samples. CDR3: CASSYVSNQPQHF. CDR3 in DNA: TGTGCCAGCAGTTACGTGAGCAATCAGCCCCAGCATTTT.